The 12 T cell receptor beta chains below were found in one sample sequenced in a study of T cells in Graves' hyperthyroidism and ophthalmopathy. There were TCR beta CDR3 regions amplified from RNA transcripts. Using the HTBI primer set, a first-round RT-PCR was run on the TCR CDR3. Each CDR3 protein is one row after TCRdb ran MiXCR on the multiplex PCR reads. The table lists a few hundred thousand distinct CDR3 sequences, 35% to 55% of them singletons, with around 20% in the top ten. Sequenced sample: peripheral blood or thyroid tissue (not recorded which). The receptor source for this set is an adult woman with Graves' disease, either hyperthyroidism or ophthalmopathy (not recorded which).

The table lists this clonotype with many counts. The CDR3: CASSLAGRNQETQYF. CDR3 bases: TGTGCCAGCAGCTTGGCCGGAAGAAATCAAGAGACCCAGTACTTC. The V gene is TRBV5-4, the J gene TRBJ2-5; D not certain. The germline CDR1 and CDR2 sequences are SGHNT and YYREEE (reference sequence). V lost 0 bases to trimming and J lost 2 bases, with 11 bases between them. The CDR3 sequence is 15 residues long. Based on the CDR3 plus reference TRBV5-4 and TRBJ2-5, the full variable domain is ETGVTQSPTHLIKTRGQQVTLRCSSQSGHNTVSWYQQALGQGPQFIFQYYREEENGRGNFPPRFSGLQFPNYSSELNVNALELDDSALYLCASSLAGRNQETQYFGPGTRLLVL.

The chain carries TRBV3-1 and TRBJ2-7; TRBD2 matches 7 bases. Germline CDR1 LGHDT, CDR2 YNNKEL (reference sequence). The CDR3 runs 15 residues. V trimming: 4 bases; J trimming: 2 bases; junction bases outside the gene matches: 8. DNA for the CDR3: TGTGCCAGCAGCCTCCGGAGCGGGACTGCCTACGAGCAGTACTTC. As protein: CASSLRSGTAYEQYF.

This clonotype was found many times. The genes are TRBV2 and TRBJ1-2; D is unclear. Looked up from germline, CDR1 is SNHLY and CDR2 is FYNNEI. The CDR3 runs to 10 residues. V was cut by 8 bases and J by 7 bases, with 8 bases left in between. The CDR3 region is CASAIPGYTF. The CDR3 DNA reads as TGTGCCAGCGCGATACCTGGCTACACCTTC. Supplemented by reference TRBV2 and TRBJ1-2, the full variable domain reads EPEVTQTPSHQVTQMGQEVILRCVPISNHLYFYWYRQILGQKVEFLVSFYNNEISEKSEIFDDQFSVERPDGSNFTLKIRSTKLEDSAMYFCASAIPGYTFGSGTRLTVV.

V gene TRBV11-2 combines with J gene TRBJ1-2; the D gene is possibly TRBD1 (5 bases). Between the trimmed V and J ends, which lost 2 bases and 6 bases, there was a span of 13 bases. This CDR3 has 14 residues. The germline V gene encodes CDR1 SGHAT and CDR2 FQNNGV. CDR3 nucleotide sequence: TGTGCCAGCAGCTTACGACAGCCTGAGGATGGCTACACCTTC. This translates into CASSLRQPEDGYTF.

The chain links TRBV15 to TRBJ2-1, with 8 bases fitting TRBD2. V dropped 2 bases and J dropped 6; count of bases not matched to a gene: 9. CDR3 size: 16 residues. The germline V gene encodes CDR1 LNHNV and CDR2 YYDKDF (reference sequence). CDR3 region: CATSRPGLAQANEQFF. CDR3 DNA sequence: TGTGCCACCAGCAGACCTGGACTAGCTCAGGCCAATGAGCAGTTCTTC.

This clonotype was counted at least ten times. V is TRBV2 and J is TRBJ2-7, with no clear D. V was shortened by 8 bases and J by 2 bases, with 13 bases between the two germline ends. The germline V gene encodes CDR1 SNHLY and CDR2 FYNNEI. This CDR3 has 13 residues. For the CDR3, the DNA is TGTGCCAGCGGAAGATTGCTGACCTACGAGCAGTACTTC. Protein: CASGRLLTYEQYF.

The V call is TRBV29-1, the J call TRBJ2-7; perhaps D is TRBD1 or TRBD2 (6 bases each). Trimming removed 5 bases at V and 7 bases at J, with 15 bases between. Germline CDR1 is SQVTM and CDR2 is ANQGSEA. This CDR3 has 12 amino acids. CDR3 sequence: CSVRSRGAEQYF. The DNA for the CDR3 is TGCAGCGTTCGTTCAAGGGGGGCTGAGCAGTACTTC.

This clonotype has a single count. A much larger clone sits a single nucleotide away, making a read error possible. Since the CDR3 does not end with the conserved phenylalanine or tryptophan, this likely comes from a read error. The rearrangement joins TRBV5-1 to TRBJ2-7, with TRBD1 identical over 7 bases. The CDR3 has 14 residues. CDR1 is SGHRS, CDR2 YFSETQ, per germline. V lost 6 bases, J lost 0 bases, and 6 bases stayed unmatched. The CDR3 DNA reads as TGCGCCAGCACCAAGGGGGCCAGCTCCTACGAGCAGTACCTC. Its protein is CASTKGASSYEQYL.

This clonotype was recorded many times. The chain carries TRBV14 and TRBJ1-2; 9 nucleotides match TRBD1. With V trimmed by 4 bases and J by 7 bases, 7 bases remained unmatched. Germline V lookup: CDR1 SGHDN, CDR2 FVKESK. The CDR3 is 14 amino acids. The CDR3 DNA reads TGTGCCAGCAGCCGACAGGGGGGCCCCTTTGGCTACACCTTC. It codes for CASSRQGGPFGYTF.

This clonotype has a count of ten or more. This rearrangement joins TRBV20-1 to TRBJ1-5, with 9 nucleotides matching TRBD1. The CDR3 is 13 residues long. Germline CDR1 is DFQATT and CDR2 is SNEGSKA (reference sequence). The V gene end was trimmed by 5 bases and the J gene end by 4 bases; junction bases not matched to a gene: 3. The CDR3 sequence is CSAAGTGNQPQHF. In DNA, the CDR3 is TGCAGTGCTGCCGGGACAGGGAATCAGCCCCAGCATTTT.

This chain joins TRBV2 and TRBJ1-1; D remains unclear. The germline V and J ends were trimmed by 7 bases and 7 bases, with 25 bases remaining between them. The CDR3 sequence is 16 residues long. CDR1 SNHLY and CDR2 FYNNEI come from the germline V gene. CDR3 sequence (DNA): TGTGCCAGCATGCCAAGTATGAACACTGGAAGCTATGAAGCTTTCTTT. This sequence encodes CASMPSMNTGSYEAFF.

In regard to this clonotype: Compared with germline, one end of the junction differs, possibly owing to a read error. The rearrangement joins TRBV5-1 to TRBJ2-7; TRBD2 agrees at 12 bases. Germline CDR1 SGHRS, CDR2 YFSETQ. The CDR3 has 15 residues. The chain's CDR3 is CASSPGLAGTYERYF. The CDR3 DNA follows: TGCGCCAGCAGCCCTGGACTAGCGGGAACCTACGAGCGGTACTTC.